This T cell receptor (beta chain) was captured in a study of blood T cells in healthy people across ages. Per the germline V gene, CDR1 is SGHTA and CDR2 is FQGTGA. This CDR3 comprises 15 residues. V lost 5 bases and J lost 2, with 15 bases in between. Details on this clonotype: Its cognate antigen is unknown.

General study results and limits: Reliance upon unsorted PBMCs precluded definitive naive versus antigen-experienced comparison. Possibly confounding the expanded clonotype changes was the fact that donor CMV status was unknown. It was held that the diversity estimates obtained from one million T cells were underestimates.

The authors ran a second PCR of roughly 6 to 12 cycles using a sample-barcoded 5' primer and a J-beta primer mix. MiXCR, applied by TCRdb to the 5' RACE reads, yields one record per CDR3 protein. The sample carries around 1.5 million distinct CDR3 sequences, 34% recorded once. The clonotype originates from a woman aged 25 to 45 in good health. This chain joins TRBV7-3 and TRBJ2-5; D possibly corresponds to TRBD2 (6 bases). The sequenced material came from blood. This CDR3 is CASSQRAGLQETQYF. The DNA of the CDR3 is TGTGCCAGCAGCCAGAGAGCGGGCTTACAAGAGACCCAGTACTTC.